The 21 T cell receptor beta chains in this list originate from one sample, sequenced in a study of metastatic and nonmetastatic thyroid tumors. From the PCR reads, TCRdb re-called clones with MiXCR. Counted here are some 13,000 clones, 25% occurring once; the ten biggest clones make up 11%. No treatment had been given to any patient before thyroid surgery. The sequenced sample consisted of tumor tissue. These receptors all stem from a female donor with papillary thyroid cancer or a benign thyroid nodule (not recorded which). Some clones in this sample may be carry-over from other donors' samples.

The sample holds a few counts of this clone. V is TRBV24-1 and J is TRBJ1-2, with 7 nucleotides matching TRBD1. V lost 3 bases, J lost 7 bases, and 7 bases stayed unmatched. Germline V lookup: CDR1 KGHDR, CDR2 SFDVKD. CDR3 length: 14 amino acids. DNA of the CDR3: TGTGCCACCAGTGATCCAGGGGGAATAACTGGCTACACCTTC. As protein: CATSDPGGITGYTF.

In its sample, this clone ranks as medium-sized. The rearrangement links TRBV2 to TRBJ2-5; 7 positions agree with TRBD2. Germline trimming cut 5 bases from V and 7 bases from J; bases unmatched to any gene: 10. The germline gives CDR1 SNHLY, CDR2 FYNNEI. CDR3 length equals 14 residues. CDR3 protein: CASSSGTGVWTQYF. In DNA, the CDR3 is TGTGCCAGCAGTAGCGGGACTGGGGTATGGACCCAGTACTTC.

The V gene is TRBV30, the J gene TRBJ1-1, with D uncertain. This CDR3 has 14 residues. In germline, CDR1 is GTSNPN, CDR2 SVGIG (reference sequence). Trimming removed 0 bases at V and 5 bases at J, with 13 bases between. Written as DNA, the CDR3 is TGTGCCTGGAGTGTACGTGGGTGGAGTACTGAAGCTTTCTTT. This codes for CAWSVRGWSTEAFF.

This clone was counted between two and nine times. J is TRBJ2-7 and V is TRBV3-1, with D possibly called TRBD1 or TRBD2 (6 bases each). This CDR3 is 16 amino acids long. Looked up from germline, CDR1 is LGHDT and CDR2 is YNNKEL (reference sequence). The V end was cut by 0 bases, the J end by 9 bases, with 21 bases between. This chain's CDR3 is CASSQDSEGVWVRQYF. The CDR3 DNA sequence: TGTGCCAGCAGCCAAGATTCGGAGGGGGTGTGGGTGAGGCAGTACTTC.

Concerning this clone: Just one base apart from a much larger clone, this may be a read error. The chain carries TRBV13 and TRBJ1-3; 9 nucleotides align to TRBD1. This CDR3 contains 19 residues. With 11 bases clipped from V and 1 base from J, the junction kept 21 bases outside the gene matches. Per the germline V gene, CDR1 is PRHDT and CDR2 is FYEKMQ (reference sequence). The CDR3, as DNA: TGTGCCGGCATCTTTGGTGGGACAGGGATGGTGAGATCTGGAAACACCATATATTTT. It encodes CAGIFGGTGMVRSGNTIYF.

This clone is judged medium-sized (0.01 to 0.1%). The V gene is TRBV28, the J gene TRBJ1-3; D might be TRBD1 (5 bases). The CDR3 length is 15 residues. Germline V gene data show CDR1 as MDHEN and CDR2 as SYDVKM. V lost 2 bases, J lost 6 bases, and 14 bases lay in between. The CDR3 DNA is TGTGCCAGCAGTTTACCAGGACACGGTGAAAACACCATATATTTT. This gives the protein CASSLPGHGENTIYF. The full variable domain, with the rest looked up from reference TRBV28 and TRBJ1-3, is DVKVTQSSRYLVKRTGEKVFLECVQDMDHENMFWYRQDPGLGLRLIYFSYDVKMKEKGDIPEGYSVSREKKERFSLILESASTNQTSMYLCASSLPGHGENTIYFGEGSWLTVV.

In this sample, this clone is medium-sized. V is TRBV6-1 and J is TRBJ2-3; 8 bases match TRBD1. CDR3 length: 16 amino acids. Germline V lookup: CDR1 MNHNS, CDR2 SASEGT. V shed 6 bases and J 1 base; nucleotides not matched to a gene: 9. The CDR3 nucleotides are TGTGCCAGCAGATCCACGGACAGGGCGGGCACAGATACGCAGTATTTT. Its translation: CASRSTDRAGTDTQYF.

The CDR3 loop reads CASSEDSTDTQYF. The DNA of the CDR3 is TGCGCCAGCAGCGAGGATAGCACAGATACGCAGTATTTT. This rearrangement joins TRBV5-1 to TRBJ2-3; D ambiguous. The CDR3 is made up of 13 amino acids. Trimming shortened V by 4 bases and J by 0 bases, and 6 bases separated the two germline ends. CDR1 SGHRS and CDR2 YFSETQ come from the germline V gene. The full variable domain, rest sourced from reference TRBV5-1 and TRBJ2-3, is KAGVTQTPRYLIKTRGQQVTLSCSPISGHRSVSWYQQTPGQGLQFLFEYFSETQRNKGNFPGRFSGRQFSNSRSEMNVSTLELGDSALYLCASSEDSTDTQYFGPGTRLTVL.

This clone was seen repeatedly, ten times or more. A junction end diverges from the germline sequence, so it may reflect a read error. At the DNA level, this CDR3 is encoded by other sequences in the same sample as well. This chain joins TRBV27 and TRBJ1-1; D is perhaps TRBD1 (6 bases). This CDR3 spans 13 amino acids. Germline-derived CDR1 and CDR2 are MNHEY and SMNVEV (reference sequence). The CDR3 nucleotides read TGTGCCAGCCAACAGGGATTTTGGACTGAAGCTTTTTTT. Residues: CASQQGFWTEAFF.

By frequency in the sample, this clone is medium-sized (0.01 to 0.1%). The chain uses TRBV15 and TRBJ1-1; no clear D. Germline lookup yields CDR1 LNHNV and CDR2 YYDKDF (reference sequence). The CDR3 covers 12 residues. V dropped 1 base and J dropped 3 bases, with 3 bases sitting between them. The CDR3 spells CATSRGYTEAFF. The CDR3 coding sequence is TGTGCCACCAGCAGAGGGTACACTGAAGCTTTCTTT. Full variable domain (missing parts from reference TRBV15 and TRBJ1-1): DAMVIQNPRYQVTQFGKPVTLSCSQTLNHNVMYWYQQKSSQAPKLLFHYYDKDFNNEADTPDNFQSRRPNTSFCFLDIRSPGLGDTAMYLCATSRGYTEAFFGQGTRLTVV.

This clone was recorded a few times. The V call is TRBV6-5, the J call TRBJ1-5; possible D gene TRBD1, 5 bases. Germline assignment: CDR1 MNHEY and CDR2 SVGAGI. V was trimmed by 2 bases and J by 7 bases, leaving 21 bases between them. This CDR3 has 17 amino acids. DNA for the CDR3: TGTGCCAGCAGTTACGCGGACACTCTACTCAGGGCCCAGCCCCAGCATTTT. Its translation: CASSYADTLLRAQPQHF.

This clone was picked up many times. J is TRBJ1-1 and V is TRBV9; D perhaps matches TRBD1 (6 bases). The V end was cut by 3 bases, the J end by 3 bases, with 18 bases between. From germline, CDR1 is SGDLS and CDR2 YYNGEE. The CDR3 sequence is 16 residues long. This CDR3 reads CASSDMRGAGDTEAFF. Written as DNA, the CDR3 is TGTGCCAGCAGCGATATGCGGGGGGCCGGGGACACTGAAGCTTTCTTT.

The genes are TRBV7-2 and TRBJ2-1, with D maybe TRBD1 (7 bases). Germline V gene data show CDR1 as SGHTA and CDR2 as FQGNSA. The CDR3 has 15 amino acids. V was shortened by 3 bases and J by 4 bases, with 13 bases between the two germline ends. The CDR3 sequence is CASSLRGQSYNEQFF. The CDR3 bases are TGTGCCAGCAGCTTGCGGGGACAGTCATACAATGAGCAGTTCTTC.

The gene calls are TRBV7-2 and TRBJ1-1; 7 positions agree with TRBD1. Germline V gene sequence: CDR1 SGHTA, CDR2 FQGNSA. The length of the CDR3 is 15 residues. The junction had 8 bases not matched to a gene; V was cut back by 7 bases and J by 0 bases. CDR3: CASTQGGIMNTEAFF. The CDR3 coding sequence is TGTGCCAGCACCCAAGGGGGCATAATGAACACTGAAGCTTTCTTT.

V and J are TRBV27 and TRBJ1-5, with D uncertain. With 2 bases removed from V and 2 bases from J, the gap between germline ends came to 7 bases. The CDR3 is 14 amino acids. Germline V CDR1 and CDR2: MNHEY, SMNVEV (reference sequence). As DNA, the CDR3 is TGTGCCAGCAGTTTAGGGGTGGGCAATCAGCCCCAGCATTTT. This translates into CASSLGVGNQPQHF.

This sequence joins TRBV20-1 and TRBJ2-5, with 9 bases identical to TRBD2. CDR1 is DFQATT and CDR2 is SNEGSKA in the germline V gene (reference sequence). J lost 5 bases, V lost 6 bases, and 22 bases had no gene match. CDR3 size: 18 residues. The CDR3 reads CSALLLLSGRRGGETQYF. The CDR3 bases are TGCAGTGCCCTCCTTCTTTTGAGCGGGAGGAGGGGGGGGGAGACCCAGTACTTC.

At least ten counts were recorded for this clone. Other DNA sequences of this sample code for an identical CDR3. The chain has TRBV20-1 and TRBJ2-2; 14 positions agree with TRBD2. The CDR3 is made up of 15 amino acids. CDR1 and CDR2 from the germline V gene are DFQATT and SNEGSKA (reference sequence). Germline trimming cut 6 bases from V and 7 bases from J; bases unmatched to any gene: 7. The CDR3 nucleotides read TGCAGTGCAAGACTAGCGGGAGGGCAGGGCGGGGAGCTGTTTTTT. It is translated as CSARLAGGQGGELFF.

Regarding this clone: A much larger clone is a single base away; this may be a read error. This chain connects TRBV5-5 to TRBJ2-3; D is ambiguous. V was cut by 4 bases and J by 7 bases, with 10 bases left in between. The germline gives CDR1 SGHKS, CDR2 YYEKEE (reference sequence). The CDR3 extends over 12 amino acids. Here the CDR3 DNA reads TGTGCCAGCAGCGCGGAGACATATACGCAGTATTTT. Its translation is CASSAETYTQYF.

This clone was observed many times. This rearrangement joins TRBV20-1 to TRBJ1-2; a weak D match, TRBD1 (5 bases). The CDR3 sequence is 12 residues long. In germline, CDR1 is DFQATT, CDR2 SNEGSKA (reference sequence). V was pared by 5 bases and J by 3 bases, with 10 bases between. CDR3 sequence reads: CSADGGDYGYTF. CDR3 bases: TGCAGTGCTGATGGGGGGGACTATGGCTACACCTTC.

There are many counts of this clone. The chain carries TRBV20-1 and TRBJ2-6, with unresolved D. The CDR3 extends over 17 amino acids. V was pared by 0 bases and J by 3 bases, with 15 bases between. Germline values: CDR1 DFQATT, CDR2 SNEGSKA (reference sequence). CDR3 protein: CSARDWAQSCGANVLTF. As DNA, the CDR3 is TGCAGTGCTAGAGATTGGGCCCAGAGCTGTGGGGCCAACGTCCTGACTTTC.

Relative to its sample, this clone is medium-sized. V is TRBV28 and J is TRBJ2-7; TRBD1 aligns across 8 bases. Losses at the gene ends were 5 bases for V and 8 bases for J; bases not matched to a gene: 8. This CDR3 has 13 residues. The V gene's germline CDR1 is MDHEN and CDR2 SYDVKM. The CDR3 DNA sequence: TGTGCCAGCAGTGCCACGGGACAGGAGAAGCAGTACTTC. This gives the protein CASSATGQEKQYF.